A single sample is the source of the 32 T cell receptor beta chains below, sequenced in a study of T cells in Graves' hyperthyroidism and ophthalmopathy. Amplification targeted TCR beta CDR3 regions from RNA transcripts. TCR CDR3 regions were first amplified by RT-PCR with HTBI primers. TCRdb passed the multiplex PCR reads through MiXCR, listing each CDR3 protein once. The repertoire has some 500,000 distinct CDR3 sequences, around 15% of them found once; the top ten carry less than 20%. The material sequenced was blood. Receptors were obtained from a woman between 18 and 29 years old with Graves' hyperthyroidism.

This clonotype has at least ten counts. This chain links TRBV12-3 or TRBV12-4 with TRBJ1-5; D unclear. The CDR3 length is 14 residues. V shed 3 bases and J shed 6 bases, with 12 bases lying between them. CDR3 bases: TGTGCCAGCAGTTTCTCACGAGGGTTTCAGCCCCAGCATTTT. Translated: CASSFSRGFQPQHF.

About this clonotype itself: The junction departs from germline at one end; a sequencing error may be responsible. The chain's CDR3 is CASSWEGELFF. CDR3 coding DNA: TGTGCCAGCAGTTGGGAGGGGGAACTGTTTTTT. The chain carries TRBV6-9 and TRBJ2-2, with D maybe TRBD2 (7 bases). Looked up from germline, CDR1 is MNHGY and CDR2 is SVAAGI. The CDR3 is made up of 11 amino acids.

This rearrangement joins TRBV7-2 to TRBJ2-3; D may be TRBD2 (5 bases). Between the trimmed V and J ends, which lost 1 base and 4 bases, there was a span of 12 bases. CDR1 is SGHTA and CDR2 is FQGNSA in the germline V gene. The CDR3 has 15 amino acids. The CDR3 nucleotides read TGTGCCAGCAGCTTAGGAGGGAACGGCCCAGATACGCAGTATTTT. Encoded protein: CASSLGGNGPDTQYF.

As for this clonotype: Possible read error: a much larger clone is one base away. The chain carries TRBV10-3 and TRBJ1-3; the D gene is possibly TRBD1 (5 bases). Germline values: CDR1 ENHRY, CDR2 SYGVKD. Trimming cost V 7 bases and J 5 bases, with 12 bases left between them. The CDR3 spans 13 residues. The CDR3 DNA reads TGTGCCATCACTGGACAAGCTAGAAACACCATATATTTT. Protein product: CAITGQARNTIYF.

This clonotype appeared many times. V gene TRBV30 combines with J gene TRBJ1-1; TRBD1 matches 9 bases. The CDR3 runs 16 residues. The germline CDR1 and CDR2 sequences are GTSNPN and SVGIG (reference sequence). Trimming cost V 5 bases and J 6 bases; bases outside gene matches: 16. In DNA form, the CDR3 reads TGTGCCTGGGACAAGACAGGGGGAGTCGGGGTTGCTGAAGCTTTCTTT. Amino acids: CAWDKTGGVGVAEAFF.

The chain carries TRBV9 and TRBJ2-1, with 10 positions matching TRBD2. The junction had 6 bases not matched to a gene; V was cut back by 0 bases and J by 9 bases. The CDR3 is 15 residues long. Germline assignment: CDR1 SGDLS and CDR2 YYNGEE. The CDR3 region has the DNA TGTGCCAGCAGCGTAGAAGCGGGAGGGCTGGGTGAGCAGTTCTTC. This sequence encodes CASSVEAGGLGEQFF. The full variable domain, completed using reference TRBV9 and TRBJ2-1, is DSGVTQTPKHLITATGQRVTLRCSPRSGDLSVYWYQQSLDQGLQFLIQYYNGEERAKGNILERFSAQQFPDLHSELNLSSLELGDSALYFCASSVEAGGLGEQFFGPGTRLTVL.

The V call is TRBV5-6, the J call TRBJ2-2, with TRBD2 matching 12 bases. J gave up 6 bases and V 4 bases, and 4 bases lay outside the gene matches. This CDR3 contains 15 residues. The germline V gene encodes CDR1 SGHDT and CDR2 YYEEEE. CDR3 bases: TGTGCCAGCAGCCTGACTAGCGGGAGACCCGGGGAGCTGTTTTTT. Its protein product is CASSLTSGRPGELFF.

This clonotype was found a few times. This rearrangement joins TRBV12-3 or TRBV12-4 to TRBJ1-1; D is unresolved. V gave up 2 bases and J gave up 5 bases, with 6 bases separating them. CDR3 length: 12 residues. As DNA, the CDR3 is TGTGCCAGCAGTTTATGGACTACTGAAGCTTTCTTT. It codes for CASSLWTTEAFF.

This sequence joins TRBV20-1 and TRBJ2-5; 9 nucleotides match TRBD2. Germline V gene sequence: CDR1 DFQATT, CDR2 SNEGSKA (reference sequence). V lost 5 bases, J lost 4 bases, and 8 bases stayed unmatched. This CDR3 spans 14 amino acids. The CDR3 coding sequence is TGCAGTGCTGGTGCTTTAGCGGGGGTAGAGACCCAGTACTTC. Translation: CSAGALAGVETQYF.

In this sample, this clonotype turned up many times. This rearrangement joins TRBV19 to TRBJ1-5; no clear D gene. The V and J ends lost 4 bases and 9 bases respectively, with 13 bases between them. CDR3 length: 13 amino acids. Germline V CDR1 and CDR2: LNHDA, SQIVND (reference sequence). CDR3 region: CASSTKPFGPQHF. The CDR3 DNA is TGTGCCAGTAGTACAAAACCGTTTGGGCCCCAGCATTTT. The entire variable domain, with the rest obtained from reference TRBV19 and TRBJ1-5, is as follows: DGGITQSPKYLFRKEGQNVTLSCEQNLNHDAMYWYRQDPGQGLRLIYYSQIVNDFQKGDIAEGYSVSREKKESFPLTVTSAQKNPTAFYLCASSTKPFGPQHFGDGTRLSIL.

This clonotype turned up a few times. V gene TRBV6-1 combines with J gene TRBJ1-6; the D gene is possibly TRBD1 (6 bases). CDR1 and CDR2 from the germline V gene are MNHNS and SASEGT. Trimming shortened V by 5 bases and J by 13 bases, and 12 bases separated the two germline ends. The CDR3 is made up of 12 amino acids. The CDR3 region is CASSFRGNPLHF. The DNA of the CDR3 is TGTGCCAGCAGTTTCAGGGGTAATCCCCTCCACTTT.

The chain couples TRBV30 to TRBJ1-2; TRBD1 is a possible D gene (5 bases). The CDR3 has 13 amino acids. Trimming removed 7 bases from V and 1 base from J, with 13 bases in between. CDR1 and CDR2 from the germline V gene are GTSNPN and SVGIG (reference sequence). The CDR3 region is CASGGDFNYGYTF. CDR3 coding DNA: TGTGCCTCTGGTGGGGACTTTAACTATGGCTACACCTTC.

The chain combines TRBV12-3 or TRBV12-4 with TRBJ2-1, with 7 nucleotides matching TRBD1. The CDR3 is 14 residues long. The J segment lost 6 bases and the V segment lost 5 bases, leaving 7 bases of the junction unmatched. CDR3 nucleotide sequence: TGTGCCAGCAGTCGACCGAGGGGGCTCAATGAGCAGTTCTTC. The encoded protein is CASSRPRGLNEQFF.

In its sample, this clonotype was seen many times. J is TRBJ1-2 and V is TRBV5-1; tentative D call: TRBD1 (5 bases). The CDR3 consists of 16 residues. Trimming took 4 bases from V and 2 from J, leaving 18 bases between them. CDR1 is SGHRS, CDR2 YFSETQ, per germline. CDR3 in DNA: TGCGCCAGCAGCCTGGAAATTTCCGGGGCGAACTATGGCTACACCTTC. This codes for CASSLEISGANYGYTF. Using reference TRBV5-1 and TRBJ1-2 for the parts outside the CDR3, the full variable domain is KAGVTQTPRYLIKTRGQQVTLSCSPISGHRSVSWYQQTPGQGLQFLFEYFSETQRNKGNFPGRFSGRQFSNSRSEMNVSTLELGDSALYLCASSLEISGANYGYTFGSGTRLTVV.

This clonotype was seen repeatedly, ten times or more. The chain employs TRBV18 and TRBJ2-1; no definite D call. CDR1 and CDR2 (germline): KGHSH, LQKENI. Trimming cost V 3 bases and J 0 bases, with 9 bases left between them. CDR3 size: 15 residues. The CDR3 DNA reads TGTGCCAGCTCACCGGCGTCGAGCTCCTACAATGAGCAGTTCTTC. This codes for CASSPASSSYNEQFF.

This clonotype showed up many times. The chain is built from TRBV9 and TRBJ2-2; perhaps D is TRBD1 or TRBD2 (5 bases each). The CDR3 runs to 16 residues. The germline V and J ends were trimmed by 4 bases and 3 bases, with 16 bases remaining between them. Germline CDR1 and CDR2: SGDLS and YYNGEE. The DNA of the CDR3 is TGTGCCAGCAGCCTCTATAGGGGAGAAGACACCGGGGAGCTGTTTTTT. Its protein is CASSLYRGEDTGELFF.

This clonotype has only a few counts. The gene calls are TRBV19 and TRBJ2-7; 7 nucleotides line up with TRBD1. The CDR3 contains 13 residues. The V and J ends lost 8 bases and 0 bases, in that order; junction bases with no gene match: 4. The germline V gene has CDR1 LNHDA and CDR2 SQIVND (reference sequence). CDR3 nucleotide sequence: TGTGCCAGTCAGGGGGACCGCTCCTACGAGCAGTACTTC. Its translation: CASQGDRSYEQYF.

The chain joins TRBV9 to TRBJ2-3; 7 bases line up with TRBD1. Trimming at V came to 1 base and at J to 2 bases, leaving 7 bases not matched to a gene. The CDR3 length is 16 residues. From germline, CDR1 is SGDLS and CDR2 YYNGEE. CDR3 protein: CASSVSGTEVTDTQYF. CDR3 sequence (DNA): TGTGCCAGCAGCGTATCCGGGACAGAAGTCACAGATACGCAGTATTTT.

This clonotype was observed at least ten times. The gene calls are TRBV7-3 and TRBJ2-2; D is uncertain. V shed 1 base and J shed 7 bases, with 7 bases lying between them. CDR1 SGHTA and CDR2 FQGTGA come from the germline V gene. This CDR3 comprises 13 residues. CDR3 in amino acids: CASSLNLGGELFF. The CDR3 DNA follows: TGTGCCAGCAGCTTAAATCTTGGCGGGGAGCTGTTTTTT.

This clonotype was counted many times. The rearrangement uses TRBV9 and TRBJ1-2, with a possible D match to TRBD1 (5 bases). In germline, CDR1 is SGDLS, CDR2 YYNGEE. With 4 bases removed from V and 4 bases from J, the gap between germline ends came to 14 bases. This CDR3 is 14 amino acids long. The CDR3 DNA is TGTGCCAGCAGCATTGCAGGGCCGTTCTATGGCTACACCTTC. Protein sequence: CASSIAGPFYGYTF.

This chain joins TRBV29-1 and TRBJ2-2; the match to TRBD1 covers 9 bases. CDR1 SQVTM and CDR2 ANQGSEA come from the germline V gene. The CDR3 is 17 amino acids. The V gene end was trimmed by 0 bases and the J gene end by 4 bases; junction bases not matched to a gene: 9. The CDR3 region is CSVEDRAGTGITGELFF. The CDR3 DNA is TGCAGCGTTGAAGATAGGGCCGGGACAGGGATCACCGGGGAGCTGTTTTTT.

This clonotype was detected many times. The chain recombines TRBV24-1 with TRBJ2-5; 9 bases agree with TRBD2. V lost 4 bases to trimming and J lost 3 bases; unmatched junction nucleotides: 11. This CDR3 region has 17 residues. Germline lookup yields CDR1 KGHDR and CDR2 SFDVKD. CDR3 loop: CATSDSGAGGPKETQYF. The CDR3 DNA follows: TGTGCCACCAGTGACTCCGGGGCGGGAGGGCCGAAAGAGACCCAGTACTTC.

This clonotype occurred many times. J is TRBJ2-1 and V is TRBV24-1; D remains ambiguous. Between the trimmed V and J ends, which lost 6 bases and 5 bases, there was a span of 16 bases. The CDR3 is 15 residues long. CDR1 is KGHDR and CDR2 is SFDVKD in the germline V gene. The CDR3 DNA sequence: TGTGCCACCAGTAATAGCCGTCTCCGGAACAATGAGCAGTTCTTC. Translating it yields CATSNSRLRNNEQFF.

This clonotype was observed many times. The chain has TRBV6-5 and TRBJ2-6; D not certain. The CDR3 sequence is 19 residues long. Trimming pared 0 bases from V and 0 bases from J, leaving 15 bases between. Germline CDR1 MNHEY, CDR2 SVGAGI. The CDR3: CASSYSFFGTSSGANVLTF. In nucleotides, the CDR3 is TGTGCCAGCAGTTACTCGTTTTTTGGTACGAGCTCTGGGGCCAACGTCCTGACTTTC.

The chain employs TRBV3-1 and TRBJ2-7; a possible D gene is TRBD2 (7 bases). Germline lookup yields CDR1 LGHDT and CDR2 YNNKEL (reference sequence). V lost 4 bases and J lost 4, with 17 bases in between. This CDR3 comprises 15 residues. The CDR3 loop is CASSRPGGGSYEQYF. The CDR3 DNA reads as TGTGCCAGCAGCCGACCTGGGGGCGGGAGTTACGAGCAGTACTTC.

This clonotype was detected many times. V usage is TRBV24-1 and J usage is TRBJ2-3; D may correspond to TRBD1 or TRBD2 (5 bases each). The CDR3 runs 15 residues. Germline loops: CDR1 KGHDR, CDR2 SFDVKD. Trimming took 2 bases from V and 2 from J, leaving 10 bases between them. The CDR3 DNA follows: TGTGCCACCAGTGATTGGGACGGCCTCACAGATACGCAGTATTTT. Translating it yields CATSDWDGLTDTQYF.

In its sample, this clonotype was seen a few times. The genes are TRBV7-9 and TRBJ2-1, with D unresolved. The germline V gene encodes CDR1 SEHNR and CDR2 FQNEAQ (reference sequence). This CDR3 contains 13 residues. V shed 1 base and J shed 6 bases, with 7 bases lying between them. This CDR3 reads CASSLVSLNEQFF. CDR3 nucleotide sequence: TGTGCCAGCAGCTTAGTCAGCCTCAATGAGCAGTTCTTC.

As regards this clonotype: A much larger clonotype is one base distant, so this may be a read error. The genes are TRBV13 and TRBJ2-2; 9 bases agree with TRBD2. Germline loops: CDR1 PRHDT, CDR2 FYEKMQ (reference sequence). The CDR3 spans 15 residues. The CDR3 nucleotides read TGTGCCGGCAGCGAAGCGGGGGGCCCGGCCGGGGAGCTGTTTTTT. Amino acids: CAGSEAGGPAGELFF.

This clonotype was seen at least ten times. The chain's CDR3 is CASSLLSGPLDNEQFF. The DNA for the CDR3 is TGTGCCAGTAGTCTACTTAGCGGGCCTCTTGACAATGAGCAGTTCTTC. The V and J genes are TRBV19 and TRBJ2-1; the match to TRBD2 covers 7 bases. From germline, CDR1 is LNHDA and CDR2 SQIVND (reference sequence). The V and J ends lost 5 bases and 5 bases, in that order; junction bases with no gene match: 12. The CDR3 extends over 16 amino acids.

This clonotype has ten or more counts. J is TRBJ1-6 and V is TRBV2; tentative D call: TRBD1 (5 bases). Germline CDR1 SNHLY, CDR2 FYNNEI. The V end was cut by 6 bases, the J end by 3 bases, with 12 bases between. The CDR3 spans 15 residues. The CDR3 sequence is CASSWTQDYNSPLHF. As DNA, the CDR3 is TGTGCCAGCAGCTGGACACAAGACTATAATTCACCCCTCCACTTT.

This clonotype has ten or more counts. The chain is built from TRBV5-1 and TRBJ2-3, with 10 bases aligning to TRBD2. Germline V gene data show CDR1 as SGHRS and CDR2 as YFSETQ. V was clipped by 4 bases and J by 1 base; unmatched bases: 6. The CDR3 is 16 residues long. DNA of the CDR3: TGCGCCAGCAGCACAGGACTAGCGGAACGCACAGATACGCAGTATTTT. Its translation is CASSTGLAERTDTQYF.

This clonotype has only a few counts. This chain's CDR3 is CASSLGGTGADTQYF. The CDR3 nucleotides read TGTGCCAGCAGCTTAGGAGGGACAGGGGCCGATACGCAGTATTTT. This rearrangement joins TRBV7-7 to TRBJ2-3; 10 positions agree with TRBD1. The CDR3 has 15 amino acids. V was pared by 1 base and J by 6 bases, with 4 bases of the junction left unmatched. Germline V CDR1 and CDR2: SSHAT, FNYEAQ (reference sequence).